Listed below are T cell receptor beta chains from one sample, sequenced in a study of control samples from healthy donors and cancer patients. Assay used: immunoSEQ multiplex PCR; TCRdb lists only in-frame clones, some missing. The data show around 83,000 clones, with 93% seen just once and around 1.3% held by the top ten. The sequencing sample was made of PBMCs. These receptors all stem from a woman in her 40s with lung cancer. The CDR3 runs from the conserved cysteine through the conserved F or W. Fields, in order: D gene, clone size, J gene, CDR3 length, V gene, CDR3 DNA, CDR3 protein. D genes are given only for firm matches. Clone size, where shown, is once, few, many, or a class for clones that have expanded.

TRBD2 | NA | TRBJ2-3 | 16 | TRBV3-1/TRBV3-2 | TGTGCCAGCAGCCAAGGACTAGCGGATTACACAGATACGCAGTATTTT | CASSQGLADYTDTQYF
TRBD2 | once | TRBJ2-2 | 18 | TRBV27 | TGTGCCAGCAGTTCTGGGACTAGCGGGGGGCGAGTCACCGGGGAGCTGTTTTTT | CASSSGTSGGRVTGELFF
NA | NA | TRBJ2-1 | 15 | TRBV6-5 | TGTGCCAGCAGTCCCTGGGACCCCTCCCGGAATGAGCAGTTCTTC | CASSPWDPSRNEQFF
NA | NA | TRBJ2-1 | 14 | TRBV24-1 | TGTGCCACCAGTGATTTACGGGGGGCCAATGAGCAGTTCTTC | CATSDLRGANEQFF
NA | NA | TRBJ2-5 | 11 | TRBV7-9 | TGTGCCAGCAGCTCGGGAGAGACCCAGTACTTC | CASSSGETQYF
NA | NA | TRBJ2-5 | 11 | TRBV5-1 | TGCGCCAGCAGCCGCCAAGAGACCCAGTACTTC | CASSRQETQYF
NA | once | TRBJ2-2 | 13 | TRBV19 | TGTGCCAGTAGCCTACAGGGAAACGGGGAGCTGTTTTTT | CASSLQGNGELFF
NA | NA | TRBJ2-1 | 15 | TRBV27 | TGTGCCAGCAGCCATCAAGGCGGGGCGTACAATGAGCAGTTCTTC | CASSHQGGAYNEQFF
NA | NA | TRBJ1-5 | 19 | TRBV19 | TGTGCCAGTAGTACGTCCCACAGGCTCCAAACAGTGGGCAATCAGCCCCAGCATTTT | CASSTSHRLQTVGNQPQHF
NA | NA | TRBJ2-7 | 13 | TRBV5-1 | TGCGCCAGCAGCCCTAGGACTTACCACGAGCAGTACTTC | CASSPRTYHEQYF
NA | NA | TRBJ2-7 | 16 | TRBV25-1 | TGTGCCAGCAGTGAATTTCGGGGTGGGGTCTCCTACGAGCAGTACTTC | CASSEFRGGVSYEQYF
NA | NA | TRBJ1-2 | 16 | TRBV7-9 | TGTGCCAGCAGCAGAGACCTACAGTCGACTAACTATGGCTACACCTTC | CASSRDLQSTNYGYTF